Shown below are 8 T cell receptor beta chains from a single sample sequenced in a study of blood T cell repertoires in COVID-19. Sequencing used immunoSEQ multiplex PCR; TCRdb keeps in-frame clones, though not all of them. Of about 130,000 clones detected, 86% appear once; the ten largest clones hold roughly 2.2%. Material: PBMCs or T cells enriched from blood (not recorded which). These receptors all stem from a woman aged 50 to 65 who had recovered from COVID-19.

This clone appeared a single time. The chain has TRBV5-6 and TRBJ1-2; TRBD1 aligns across 7 bases. This CDR3 spans 14 amino acids. Germline loops: CDR1 SGHDT, CDR2 YYEEEE. Trimming removed 0 bases from V and 7 bases from J; junction bases left unmatched: 6. The CDR3 nucleotides read TGTGCCAGCAGCTTGGTCAAGGGGGCAGGTGGCTACACCTTC. Amino acid sequence: CASSLVKGAGGYTF.

In this sample, this clone turned up a few times. At one of its ends the junction is not consistent with the germline gene, which may arise from a read error. The V and J genes are TRBV11-2 and TRBJ2-7; 7 bases are shared with TRBD1. This CDR3 is 14 amino acids long. Germline loops: CDR1 SGHAT, CDR2 FQNNGV. The CDR3 sequence: CASRLGDSSYEQYF. In DNA, the CDR3 is TGTGCCAGCAGGTTAGGGGACAGCTCCTACGAGCAGTACTTC.

The chain joins TRBV2 to TRBJ1-5; D unclear. CDR3 length: 16 residues. CDR1 and CDR2 from the germline V gene are SNHLY and FYNNEI. V lost 1 base to trimming and J lost 9 bases, with 19 bases between them. The CDR3 sequence: CASSEGVGPPSGPQHF. In DNA, the CDR3 is TGTGCCAGCAGTGAAGGGGTCGGCCCCCCATCAGGGCCCCAGCATTTT.

The gene calls are TRBV7-2 and TRBJ1-1, with D hard to call. V was cut by 3 bases and J by 3 bases, with 11 bases left in between. Germline CDR1 is SGHTA and CDR2 is FQGNSA. This CDR3 is built from 14 residues. DNA for the CDR3: TGTGCCAGCAGCTTCGGAGGGAGGTACACTGAAGCTTTCTTT. It translates to CASSFGGRYTEAFF.

This chain connects TRBV7-2 to TRBJ2-3; 9 bases line up with TRBD2. The J segment lost 4 bases and the V segment lost 7 bases, leaving 6 bases of the junction unmatched. Germline assignment: CDR1 SGHTA and CDR2 FQGNSA. The CDR3 has 14 amino acids. CDR3 sequence reads: CASTPGLASDTQYF. In DNA form, the CDR3 reads TGTGCCAGCACCCCGGGACTAGCCTCAGATACGCAGTATTTT.

In this sample, this clone turned up once. CDR3 DNA: TGTGCCAGCAGCACTCCGGGACAAGGAATTTCACCCCTCCACTTT. It encodes CASSTPGQGISPLHF. This chain uses TRBV7-2 with TRBJ1-6; D possibly corresponds to TRBD1 (6 bases). Germline-derived CDR1 and CDR2 are SGHTA and FQGNSA. V lost 5 bases and J 9 bases, leaving 17 bases between the germline ends. This CDR3 is built from 15 residues.

The chain has TRBV2 and TRBJ1-4; 7 bases line up with TRBD1. Germline CDR1 reads SNHLY; CDR2 reads FYNNEI. The CDR3 sequence is 14 residues long. Unmatched junction bases numbered 6, after V lost 6 bases and J lost 5 bases. In nucleotides, the CDR3 is TGTGCCAGCAGACCAAGGGGGCAGAATGAAAAACTGTTTTTT. Its protein product is CASRPRGQNEKLFF.

This chain uses TRBV14 with TRBJ2-7; 10 bases agree with TRBD1. With 3 bases clipped from V and 4 bases from J, the junction kept 6 bases outside the gene matches. Per germline, CDR1 SGHDN and CDR2 FVKESK. The CDR3 runs 15 residues. The CDR3 spells CASSQLWTGGYEQYF. In nucleotides, the CDR3 is TGTGCCAGCAGCCAGCTTTGGACAGGGGGTTACGAGCAGTACTTC.